A selection of T cell receptor beta chains follows, all from one sample in a study of blood T cell repertoires in COVID-19. Sequencing used immunoSEQ multiplex PCR; TCRdb keeps in-frame clones, though not all of them. Of 150,000 to 200,000 clones listed, around 85% are singletons. The specimen sequenced was peripheral blood. The receptors stem from a human donor with acute or convalescent COVID-19. The donor label of this sample is uncertain. The CDR3 runs from the conserved cysteine through the conserved F or W. Each record gives: J gene, D gene, clone size, V gene, CDR3 DNA, CDR3 protein. A D gene is named only where the DNA matches it firmly. A clone size is listed for some rows: how often the clone was seen (once, few, many), or a class if it is expanded.

TRBJ2-2	.	.	TRBV7-9	TGTGCCAGCAGCTTAGCGGGGAGTTACACCGGGGAGCTGTTTTTT	CASSLAGSYTGELFF
TRBJ1-1	.	.	TRBV28	TGTGATTTCCGGCCAGCGCGCGGTTTATTCACTGAAGCTTTCTTT	CDFRPARGLFTEAFF
TRBJ1-1	TRBD1	.	TRBV9	TGTGCCAGCAGCGTCACAGGGGAGAACACTGAAGCTTTCTTT	CASSVTGENTEAFF
TRBJ2-3	.	.	TRBV7-2	TGTGCCAGCAGATATTCCAGCGGAGGCACAGATACGCAGTATTTT	CASRYSSGGTDTQYF
TRBJ2-7	.	.	TRBV12-3/TRBV12-4	TGTGCCAGCAAAGCCGGGATAACCTACGAGCAGTACTTC	CASKAGITYEQYF
TRBJ1-2	TRBD1	few	TRBV29-1	TGCAGCGTAAAAACAGGGGCGGACTATGGCTACACCTTC	CSVKTGADYGYTF
TRBJ2-5	TRBD2	.	TRBV28	TGTGCCAGCAGTTTAACTAGCGGGGGCCAAGAGACCCAGTACTTC	CASSLTSGGQETQYF
TRBJ1-5	TRBD1	.	TRBV3-1/TRBV3-2	TGTGCCAGCAGCCTATGGACAGGTCGAGGCAATCAGCCCCAGCATTTT	CASSLWTGRGNQPQHF
TRBJ1-1	.	.	TRBV5-1	TGCGCCAGCAGCTCTGGCCTGAACACTGAAGCTTTCTTT	CASSSGLNTEAFF
TRBJ2-5	.	.	TRBV5-7	TGTGCCAGCAGCCTTGAAGGGGGGGGCCGAGAGACCCAGTACTTC	CASSLEGGGRETQYF
TRBJ1-2	.	.	TRBV30	TGTGCCTGGAGTCCATCTCTCGGGGGTCGCTACACCTTC	CAWSPSLGGRYTF
TRBJ2-1	TRBD2	.	TRBV7-9	TGTGCCAGCAGCTTATATAGCGGGGGGGCCTCAATTAGAAATGAGCAGTTCTTC	CASSLYSGGASIRNEQFF
TRBJ1-6	TRBD1	.	TRBV30	TGTGCCTGGAGTGTAAAGGGACAGGGAATTTCACCCCTCCACTTT	CAWSVKGQGISPLHF
TRBJ1-3	TRBD1	many	TRBV14	TGTGCCAGCAGGCCTCTGACAGGGACCTCTGGAAACACCATATATTTT	CASRPLTGTSGNTIYF
TRBJ1-1	.	.	TRBV29-1	TGCAGCGTTGAAGGAACCGGGTTGGAAGCTTTCTTT	CSVEGTGLEAFF
TRBJ2-2	.	.	TRBV5-1	TGCGCCAGCAGCTTGGCCTTTGGCTGGGAGCTGTTTTTT	CASSLAFGWELFF
TRBJ2-1	TRBD1	.	TRBV5-1	TGCGCCAGCACCGGGACAGGGCCGAACAATGAGCAGTTCTTC	CASTGTGPNNEQFF
TRBJ1-1	TRBD1	.	TRBV6-1	TGTGCCAGCAGTGAACTGGGACAGGACACTGAAGCTTTCTTT	CASSELGQDTEAFF
TRBJ1-5	.	once	TRBV6-5	TGTGCCAGCAGTACGAACCGGGGGAGCAATCAGCCCCAGCATTTT	CASSTNRGSNQPQHF
TRBJ2-5	.	.	TRBV2	TGTGCCAGCATTTTCGGGGGACGGGGAGAGACCCAGTACTTC	CASIFGGRGETQYF
TRBJ1-6	TRBD1	.	TRBV18	TGTGCCAGCTCATTCTTGACAGGGGGGAATTCACCCCTCCACTTT	CASSFLTGGNSPLHF
TRBJ1-1	.	once	TRBV30	TGTGCCTGGAGTACCACGGGAGGGTACACTGAAGCTTTCTTT	CAWSTTGGYTEAFF
TRBJ1-5	.	.	TRBV28	TGTGCCAGCAGAAGAGGACAGTTTAATCAGCCCCAGCATTTT	CASRRGQFNQPQHF
TRBJ2-7	TRBD2	.	TRBV2	TGTGCCAGCAACCCGGGGGGAGCCTCCTACGAGCAGTACTTC	CASNPGGASYEQYF
TRBJ2-5	TRBD2	.	TRBV15	TGTGCCACCAGCAGAGGCGGGGGGGTCACAGAGACCCAGTACTTC	CATSRGGGVTETQYF
TRBJ2-5	.	.	TRBV19	TGTGCCAGTAGCCCTAGCAGGCAAGAGACCCAGTACTTC	CASSPSRQETQYF
TRBJ1-2	.	.	TRBV4-2	TGTGCCAGCAGCCAAGGGGAATCAGGGCGGAGTGGCTACACCTTC	CASSQGESGRSGYTF
TRBJ2-7	.	.	TRBV5-6	TGTGCCAGCAGCTCCCTTTACGAGCAGTACTTC	CASSSLYEQYF
TRBJ1-5	.	.	TRBV4-1	TGCGCCAGCAGCCAACGCACAGGGCCGGATCAGCCCCAGCATTTT	CASSQRTGPDQPQHF
TRBJ1-1	.	.	TRBV7-2	TGTGCCAGCAGCTTAGTTCAGGGCTCGAACACTGAAGCTTTCTTT	CASSLVQGSNTEAFF
TRBJ2-2	.	few	TRBV5-4	TGTGCCAGCAGCTTGGTCGGGACGGCGGCGGGAGGGGAGCTGTTTTTT	CASSLVGTAAGGELFF
TRBJ2-1	TRBD2	.	TRBV5-1	TGCGCCAGCAGCTTGGGACTAGCGGGGGAATGGGGTGAGCAGTTCTTC	CASSLGLAGEWGEQFF
TRBJ1-1	.	.	TRBV19	TGTGCCAGTACTCCACAGGGTCTGGGGACTGAAGCTTTCTTT	CASTPQGLGTEAFF
TRBJ1-1	.	.	TRBV19	TGTGCCAGCGGAGTCTACCTCAGGGAGGGAGCTTTCTTT	CASGVYLREGAFF
TRBJ1-2	.	.	TRBV7-9	TGTGCCAGCAGCCCAACTGGGACAATTGGCTACACCTTC	CASSPTGTIGYTF
TRBJ1-1	.	.	TRBV6-2/TRBV6-3	TGTGCCAGCAGATACCTCCATGGGAGGAGGGACACTGAAGCTTTCTTT	CASRYLHGRRDTEAFF
TRBJ2-5	TRBD1	.	TRBV5-5	TGTGCCAGCGGGGCAGGGGGCAGGGTAGGAGAGACCCAGTACTTC	CASGAGGRVGETQYF